This TCR beta chain was obtained from a study of T cells in Graves' hyperthyroidism and ophthalmopathy. Of note for this clonotype: Its antigen is undetermined.

Graves' hyperthyroidism was deemed stable given no ophthalmopathy progression within 18 months. It was RNA transcripts that yielded the amplified TCR beta CDR3 regions. The primer set for the first-round RT-PCR of the TCR CDR3 was HTBI. TCRdb reprocessed the multiplex PCR reads with MiXCR, giving one entry per CDR3 protein. This table has roughly 420,000 distinct CDR3 sequences, 15% to 17% appearing once. Study conclusions and caveats: In the analysis, a 13 V-J model separated ophthalmopathy from stable hyperthyroidism. The blood repertoire included most of the expanded thyroid clonotypes above 0.001.

Sample: blood. The TCR sequence derives from a woman between 18 and 29 years old with Graves' hyperthyroidism.

The CDR3 spells CASSPPLTSGFYNEQFF. The CDR3 DNA is TGTGCCAGCAGCCCACCCTTGACTAGCGGCTTCTACAATGAGCAGTTCTTC. The chain couples TRBV28 to TRBJ2-1; TRBD2 agrees at 9 bases. This CDR3 is 17 amino acids long. Per germline, CDR1 MDHEN and CDR2 SYDVKM. The trim removed 6 bases at V and 3 bases at J, leaving 12 bases unmatched.